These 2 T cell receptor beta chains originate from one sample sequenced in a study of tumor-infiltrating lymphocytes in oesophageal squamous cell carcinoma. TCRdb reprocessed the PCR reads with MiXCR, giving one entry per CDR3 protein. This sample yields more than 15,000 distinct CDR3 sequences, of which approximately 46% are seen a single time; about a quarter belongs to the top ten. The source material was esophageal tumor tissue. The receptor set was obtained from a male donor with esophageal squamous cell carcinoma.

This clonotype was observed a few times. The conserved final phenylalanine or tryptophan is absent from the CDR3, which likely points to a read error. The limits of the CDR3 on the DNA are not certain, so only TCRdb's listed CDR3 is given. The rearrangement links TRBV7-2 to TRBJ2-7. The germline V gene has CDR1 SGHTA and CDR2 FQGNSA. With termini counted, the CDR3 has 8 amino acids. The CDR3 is CASSFLSS.

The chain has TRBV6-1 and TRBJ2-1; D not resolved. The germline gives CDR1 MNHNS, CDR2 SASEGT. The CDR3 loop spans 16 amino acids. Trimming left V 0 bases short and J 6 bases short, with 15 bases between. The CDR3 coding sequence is TGTGCCAGCAGTGAAGCGCCTAGGTGGTCGTCCAATGAGCAGTTCTTC. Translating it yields CASSEAPRWSSNEQFF.